One sample yielded the 30 T cell receptor beta chains listed below, sequenced in a study of cytomegalovirus exposure and HLA in healthy donors. Method: immunoSEQ multiplex PCR; TCRdb's copy keeps in-frame clones and lacks some. The repertoire holds about 160,000 clones, with roughly 86% as singletons. Material: PBMCs. Every receptor here comes from a young man in good health and CMV-seropositive.

V gene TRBV29-1 combines with J gene TRBJ1-2, with D perhaps TRBD1 (6 bases). Per the germline V gene, CDR1 is SQVTM and CDR2 is ANQGSEA. The CDR3 extends over 12 amino acids. V was clipped by 5 bases and J by 5 bases, with 12 bases between them. CDR3 residues: CSVISTGYGYTF. The CDR3 region has the DNA TGCAGCGTTATATCAACAGGGTATGGCTACACCTTC.

This sequence joins TRBV9 and TRBJ1-1; 10 nucleotides agree with TRBD1. After removal of 4 bases from V and 4 bases from J, the junction contained 4 bases not matched to a gene. Germline V gene lookup returns CDR1 SGDLS and CDR2 YYNGEE. This CDR3 has 14 amino acids. The CDR3 DNA follows: TGTGCCAGCAGCCCACGGACAGGGGGCACTGAAGCTTTCTTT. This translates into CASSPRTGGTEAFF.

The chain uses TRBV5-5 and TRBJ2-5; 12 positions agree with TRBD1. V lost 3 bases to trimming and J lost 4 bases; unmatched junction nucleotides: 4. The CDR3 is 15 residues long. Germline CDR1 SGHKS, CDR2 YYEKEE (reference sequence). The CDR3 DNA reads TGTGCCAGCAGCTGGGGGACAGGGGGCGGAGAGACCCAGTACTTC. Translating it yields CASSWGTGGGETQYF.

The genes are TRBV5-1 and TRBJ2-1; 10 bases are a match to TRBD2. The ends lost 4 bases at V and 5 bases at J; junction bases unmatched: 3. Germline CDR1 SGHRS, CDR2 YFSETQ. The CDR3 runs to 14 residues. The CDR3 DNA reads TGCGCCAGCAGCCTAGCGGGAGTCGACAATGAGCAGTTCTTC. As protein: CASSLAGVDNEQFF.

In its sample, this clone was seen a few times. The V gene is TRBV7-6, the J gene TRBJ1-5; no clear D. The CDR3 is 13 residues long. Between the trimmed V and J ends, which lost 1 base and 8 bases, there was a span of 9 bases. Germline V lookup: CDR1 SGHVS, CDR2 FNYEAQ. In nucleotides, the CDR3 is TGTGCCAGCAGCTTAGTTCGGTCTGAGCCCCAGCATTTT. Translating it yields CASSLVRSEPQHF.

A remark on this clone: A read error may produce the germline difference seen at one junction end. The rearrangement joins TRBV7-7 to TRBJ2-1; 10 bases match TRBD2. The CDR3 totals 20 residues. Per germline, CDR1 SSHAT and CDR2 FNYEAQ (reference sequence). CDR3 in DNA: TGTGCTAGCAGCTTATCACAGCGGGAGGGGTCCCTGTGCTCCTACAATGAGCAGTTCTTC. This codes for CASSLSQREGSLCSYNEQFF.

The rearrangement joins TRBV9 to TRBJ2-3; TRBD2 matches 11 bases. Germline-derived CDR1 and CDR2 are SGDLS and YYNGEE. The CDR3 extends over 15 amino acids. Trimming removed 4 bases from V and 2 bases from J; junction bases left unmatched: 3. Here the CDR3 reads CASSQTSGNTDTQYF. As DNA, the CDR3 is TGTGCCAGCAGCCAGACTAGCGGGAACACAGATACGCAGTATTTT.

The chain recombines TRBV7-6 with TRBJ2-2; TRBD1 aligns across 7 bases. J gave up 4 bases and V 3 bases, and 5 bases lay outside the gene matches. Germline V gene lookup returns CDR1 SGHVS and CDR2 FNYEAQ. The CDR3 extends over 15 amino acids. The CDR3 DNA sequence: TGTGCCAGCAGCTTTTCCGGGACAGCCACCGGGGAGCTGTTTTTT. Protein sequence: CASSFSGTATGELFF.

The chain uses TRBV2 and TRBJ2-4; possibly TRBD1 for D (6 bases). CDR1 and CDR2 from the germline V gene are SNHLY and FYNNEI. This CDR3 contains 14 residues. V dropped 5 bases and J dropped 9 bases, with 17 bases sitting between them. This CDR3 is CASSQEQQGGIQYF. For the CDR3, the DNA is TGTGCCAGCAGTCAAGAACAACAAGGGGGCATTCAGTACTTC.

This clone has just one count. V usage is TRBV11-3 and J usage is TRBJ2-7; 9 nucleotides match TRBD1. Per germline, CDR1 SGHNT and CDR2 YENEEA. This CDR3 contains 14 residues. Trimming removed 11 bases from V and 3 bases from J; junction bases left unmatched: 11. In DNA form, the CDR3 reads TGTGCCCCGTCATCCGGGACAGGGAACTACGAGCAGTACTTC. Translated, it gives CAPSSGTGNYEQYF.

The CDR3 nucleotides are TGTGCCAGCAGCTTACGGACAGGAGTTAACTATGGCTACACCTTC. Translation: CASSLRTGVNYGYTF. The chain couples TRBV11-3 to TRBJ1-2, with 7 bases that match TRBD1. The CDR3 length is 15 residues. Germline loops: CDR1 SGHNT, CDR2 YENEEA. After removal of 2 bases from V and 1 base from J, the junction contained 4 bases not matched to a gene.

CDR3 in amino acids: CASSEAVLDFGETQYF. The CDR3 DNA is TGTGCCAGCAGTGAAGCGGTACTAGATTTTGGGGAGACCCAGTACTTC. The chain couples TRBV2 to TRBJ2-5; the D gene is possibly TRBD2 (5 bases). The V gene lost 0 bases and the J gene lost 5 bases, with 16 bases spanning the gap. The CDR3 spans 16 residues. Per germline, CDR1 SNHLY and CDR2 FYNNEI.

This sequence joins TRBV7-9 and TRBJ2-7; D uncertain. Trimming shortened V by 5 bases and J by 9 bases, and 11 bases separated the two germline ends. From germline, CDR1 is SEHNR and CDR2 FQNEAQ (reference sequence). The CDR3 has 11 amino acids. Here the CDR3 reads CASSVLGRQYF. The DNA of the CDR3 is TGTGCCAGCAGCGTCCTTGGGCGGCAGTACTTC.

The chain couples TRBV28 to TRBJ2-2; 10 nucleotides align to TRBD1. The ends lost 2 bases at V and 7 bases at J; junction bases unmatched: 7. CDR1 is MDHEN, CDR2 SYDVKM, per germline. The CDR3 is made up of 16 amino acids. In DNA form, the CDR3 reads TGTGCCAGCAGTTTACCCCGGGACAGGGGTCTCGGGGAGCTGTTTTTT. Residues: CASSLPRDRGLGELFF.

This rearrangement joins TRBV30 to TRBJ2-1; a weak D match, TRBD1 (6 bases). Germline V CDR1 and CDR2: GTSNPN, SVGIG (reference sequence). The CDR3 sequence is 13 residues long. Trimming stripped 0 bases from V and 4 bases from J, with 7 bases between. CDR3 DNA: TGTGCCTGGAGTGTTCAGGGGTACAATGAGCAGTTCTTC. It specifies CAWSVQGYNEQFF.

V is TRBV5-1 and J is TRBJ1-1, with a weak D call TRBD1 (5 bases). Germline-derived CDR1 and CDR2 are SGHRS and YFSETQ. The CDR3 is 13 amino acids. Trimming stripped 2 bases from V and 1 base from J, with 6 bases between. The chain's CDR3 is CASSFQGNTEAFF. The CDR3 DNA reads TGCGCCAGCAGCTTTCAGGGGAACACTGAAGCTTTCTTT.

The chain links TRBV7-8 to TRBJ2-5; weak D call: TRBD1 (6 bases). Germline V gives CDR1 SGHVS, CDR2 FQNEAQ. This CDR3 region has 15 residues. V lost 2 bases and J 5 bases, leaving 15 bases between the germline ends. CDR3: CASSLNGQNRETQYF. For the CDR3, the DNA is TGTGCCAGCAGCTTAAACGGACAGAACAGGGAGACCCAGTACTTC.

The chain couples TRBV27 to TRBJ2-2; D might be TRBD2 (5 bases). Germline V CDR1 and CDR2: MNHEY, SMNVEV (reference sequence). CDR3 length: 16 amino acids. V lost 7 bases to trimming and J lost 4 bases, with 19 bases between them. The CDR3 loop is CASTRLGSLGTGELFF. The CDR3, as DNA: TGTGCCAGCACCCGACTTGGGAGTTTGGGCACCGGGGAGCTGTTTTTT.

The CDR3 spells CASSLDGGSYNEQFF. CDR3 sequence (DNA): TGCGCCAGCAGCTTGGATGGCGGATCCTACAATGAGCAGTTCTTC. The gene calls are TRBV5-1 and TRBJ2-1, with no clear D. V dropped 0 bases and J dropped 1 base, with 8 bases sitting between them. The CDR3 is 15 amino acids. Germline V gene data show CDR1 as SGHRS and CDR2 as YFSETQ.

J is TRBJ2-7 and V is TRBV4-1, with 10 bases that match TRBD2. The CDR3 contains 15 residues. The germline V gene encodes CDR1 MGHRA and CDR2 YSYEKL. J lost 3 bases, V lost 0 bases, and 2 bases had no gene match. The DNA for the CDR3 is TGCGCCAGCAGCCAAGAACTAGCGGGATTCTACGAGCAGTACTTC. Protein product: CASSQELAGFYEQYF.

The chain links TRBV11-1 to TRBJ2-2, with D maybe TRBD2 (6 bases). CDR1 is SGHAT, CDR2 FQDESV, per germline (reference sequence). V was cut by 1 base and J by 4 bases, with 19 bases left in between. This CDR3 comprises 18 residues. The CDR3 is CASSLGGARDLGTGELFF. In DNA, the CDR3 is TGTGCCAGCAGCTTAGGAGGGGCGCGGGATTTGGGCACCGGGGAGCTGTTTTTT.

The CDR3 sequence: CASSYSGTDEETQYF. CDR3 bases: TGTGCCAGCAGTTACTCCGGGACAGACGAAGAGACCCAGTACTTC. The chain combines TRBV6-5 with TRBJ2-5; 7 nucleotides match TRBD1. CDR1 MNHEY and CDR2 SVGAGI come from the germline V gene. The CDR3 consists of 15 residues. Trimming cost V 0 bases and J 3 bases; bases outside gene matches: 4.

The chain links TRBV9 to TRBJ2-1; D is uncertain. Trimming stripped 3 bases from V and 6 bases from J, with 7 bases between. The length of the CDR3 is 12 residues. Germline CDR1 is SGDLS and CDR2 is YYNGEE. The CDR3 loop is CASSDPSNEQFF. The CDR3, as DNA: TGTGCCAGCAGCGATCCGTCCAATGAGCAGTTCTTC.

V gene TRBV6-1 combines with J gene TRBJ2-5; 8 bases map to TRBD1. Trimming removed 5 bases from V and 5 bases from J; junction bases left unmatched: 10. CDR1 is MNHNS, CDR2 SASEGT, per germline. The CDR3 is 15 amino acids. CDR3 bases: TGTGCCAGCAGTCGAAATCAGGGGGCTGGGGAGACCCAGTACTTC. As protein: CASSRNQGAGETQYF.

This clone was picked up a small number of times. This chain links TRBV10-3 with TRBJ2-1; unclear D gene. Germline V gene sequence: CDR1 ENHRY, CDR2 SYGVKD. The ends were cut back, 0 bases at V and 10 bases at J, with 13 bases in the middle. The CDR3 consists of 14 residues. DNA of the CDR3: TGTGCCATCAGTGAGTCGTCTCGCCAGGCCGAGCAGTTCTTC. It codes for CAISESSRQAEQFF.

V and J are TRBV11-2 and TRBJ1-2; 9 bases map to TRBD1. Germline CDR1 reads SGHAT; CDR2 reads FQNNGV. The CDR3 totals 14 residues. The ends lost 3 bases at V and 8 bases at J; junction bases unmatched: 7. This CDR3 reads CASSFRQGEYGYTF. The CDR3 region has the DNA TGTGCCAGCAGCTTCCGACAGGGGGAATACGGCTACACCTTC.

The chain combines TRBV7-9 with TRBJ2-2; TRBD1 matches at 8 bases. The trim removed 1 base at V and 6 bases at J, leaving 7 bases unmatched. The germline V gene has CDR1 SEHNR and CDR2 FQNEAQ (reference sequence). This CDR3 is 16 amino acids long. The CDR3 loop is CASSLVGTGGPGELFF. As DNA, the CDR3 is TGTGCCAGCAGCTTAGTTGGTACAGGGGGACCCGGGGAGCTGTTTTTT.

The V call is TRBV6-1, the J call TRBJ2-7; a weak D match, TRBD1 (6 bases). The CDR3 loop spans 15 amino acids. Between the trimmed V and J ends, which lost 3 bases and 7 bases, there was a span of 19 bases. Germline CDR1 and CDR2: MNHNS and SASEGT. The CDR3 sequence is CASSESRQGIGEQYF. CDR3 nucleotides: TGTGCCAGCAGTGAGTCTCGGCAGGGGATCGGGGAGCAGTACTTC.

Only a few counts were recorded for this clone. The chain links TRBV7-9 to TRBJ2-2; D is unclear. The CDR3 has 12 residues. V was cut by 7 bases and J by 7 bases, with 10 bases left in between. Germline CDR1 and CDR2: SEHNR and FQNEAQ (reference sequence). CDR3 DNA: TGTGCCAGCAACCCCTTCAGCGGGGAGCTGTTTTTT. It encodes CASNPFSGELFF.

V is TRBV7-2 and J is TRBJ2-1; D is uncertain. Between the trimmed V and J ends, which lost 5 bases and 8 bases, there was a span of 16 bases. CDR3 length equals 14 residues. Germline V lookup: CDR1 SGHTA, CDR2 FQGNSA. The CDR3 DNA follows: TGTGCCAGCAGCCAAATGGTGCCGGTGTATGAGCAGTTCTTC. It translates to CASSQMVPVYEQFF.